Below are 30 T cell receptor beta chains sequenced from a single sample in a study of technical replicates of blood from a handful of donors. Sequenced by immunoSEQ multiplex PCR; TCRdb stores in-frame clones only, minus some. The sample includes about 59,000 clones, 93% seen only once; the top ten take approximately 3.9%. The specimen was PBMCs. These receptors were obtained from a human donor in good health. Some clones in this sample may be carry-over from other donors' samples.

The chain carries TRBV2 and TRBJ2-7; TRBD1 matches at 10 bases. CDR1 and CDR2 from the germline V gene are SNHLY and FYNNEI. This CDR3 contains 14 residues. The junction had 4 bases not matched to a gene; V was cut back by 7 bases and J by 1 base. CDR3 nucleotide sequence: TGTGCCAGCACTGACAGGGGGCAGTCCTACGAGCAGTACTTC. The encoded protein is CASTDRGQSYEQYF.

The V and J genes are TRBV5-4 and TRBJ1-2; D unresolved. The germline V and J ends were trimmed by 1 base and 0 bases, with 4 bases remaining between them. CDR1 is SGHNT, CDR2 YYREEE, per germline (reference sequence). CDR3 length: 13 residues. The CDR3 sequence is CASSLRANYGYTF. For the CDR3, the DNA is TGTGCCAGCAGCTTGCGTGCTAACTATGGCTACACCTTC.

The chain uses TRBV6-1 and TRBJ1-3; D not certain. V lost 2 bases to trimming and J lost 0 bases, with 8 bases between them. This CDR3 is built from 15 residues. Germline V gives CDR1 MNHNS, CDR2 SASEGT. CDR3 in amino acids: CASSEQRYSGNTIYF. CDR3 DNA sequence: TGTGCCAGCAGTGAACAGCGATACTCTGGAAACACCATATATTTT.

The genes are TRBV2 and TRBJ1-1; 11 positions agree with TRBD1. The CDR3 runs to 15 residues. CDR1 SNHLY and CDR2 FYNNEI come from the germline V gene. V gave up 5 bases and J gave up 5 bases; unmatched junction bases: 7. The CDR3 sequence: CASSRTGGVGTEAFF. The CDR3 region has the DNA TGTGCCAGCAGTCGGACAGGGGGCGTGGGGACTGAAGCTTTCTTT.

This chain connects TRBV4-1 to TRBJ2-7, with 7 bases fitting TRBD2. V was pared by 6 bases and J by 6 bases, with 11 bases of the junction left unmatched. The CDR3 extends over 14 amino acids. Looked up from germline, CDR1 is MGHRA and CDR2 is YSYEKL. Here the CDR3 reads CASRPPGGRGEQYF. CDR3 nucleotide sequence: TGCGCCAGCAGGCCACCGGGGGGACGCGGCGAGCAGTACTTC.

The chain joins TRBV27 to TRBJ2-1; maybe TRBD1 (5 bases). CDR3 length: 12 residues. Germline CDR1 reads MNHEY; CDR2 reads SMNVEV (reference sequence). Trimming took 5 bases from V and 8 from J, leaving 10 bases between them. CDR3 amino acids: CASSNQGYEQFF. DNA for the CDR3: TGTGCCAGCAGTAATCAGGGTTATGAGCAGTTCTTC.

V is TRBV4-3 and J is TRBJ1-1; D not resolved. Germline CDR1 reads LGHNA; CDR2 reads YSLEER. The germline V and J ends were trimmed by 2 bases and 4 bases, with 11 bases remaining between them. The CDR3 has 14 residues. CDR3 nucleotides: TGCGCCAGCAGCCAATTTCAGGTCGTCACTGAAGCTTTCTTT. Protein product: CASSQFQVVTEAFF.

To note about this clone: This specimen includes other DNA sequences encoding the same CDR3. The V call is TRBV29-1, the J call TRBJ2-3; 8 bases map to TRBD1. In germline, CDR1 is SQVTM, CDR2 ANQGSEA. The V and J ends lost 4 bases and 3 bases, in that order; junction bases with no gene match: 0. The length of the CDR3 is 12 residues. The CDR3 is CSVGQGTDTQYF. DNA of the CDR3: TGCAGCGTTGGACAGGGGACAGATACGCAGTATTTT.

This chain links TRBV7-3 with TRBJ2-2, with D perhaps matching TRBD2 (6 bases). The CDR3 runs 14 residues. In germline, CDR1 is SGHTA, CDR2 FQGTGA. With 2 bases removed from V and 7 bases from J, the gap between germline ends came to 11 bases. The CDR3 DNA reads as TGTGCCAGCAGCTTAGGGGGGAGAGGCGGGGAGCTGTTTTTT. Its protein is CASSLGGRGGELFF. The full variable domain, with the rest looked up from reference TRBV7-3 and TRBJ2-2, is GAGVSQTPSNKVTEKGKYVELRCDPISGHTALYWYRQSLGQGPEFLIYFQGTGAADDSGLPNDRFFAVRPEGSVSTLKIQRTERGDSAVYLCASSLGGRGGELFFGEGSRLTVL.

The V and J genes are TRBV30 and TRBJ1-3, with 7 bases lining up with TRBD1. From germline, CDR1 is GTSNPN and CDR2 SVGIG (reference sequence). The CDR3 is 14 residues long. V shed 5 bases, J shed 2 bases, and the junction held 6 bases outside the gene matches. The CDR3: CAWGRQGAGNTIYF. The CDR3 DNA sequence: TGTGCCTGGGGACGACAGGGAGCTGGAAACACCATATATTTT.

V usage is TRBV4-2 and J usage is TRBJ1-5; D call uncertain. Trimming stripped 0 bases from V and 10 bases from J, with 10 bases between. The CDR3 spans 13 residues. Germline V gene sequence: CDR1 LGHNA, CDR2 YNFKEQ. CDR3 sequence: CASSQDRSHPQHF. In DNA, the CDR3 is TGTGCCAGCAGCCAAGACAGGTCCCACCCCCAGCATTTT.

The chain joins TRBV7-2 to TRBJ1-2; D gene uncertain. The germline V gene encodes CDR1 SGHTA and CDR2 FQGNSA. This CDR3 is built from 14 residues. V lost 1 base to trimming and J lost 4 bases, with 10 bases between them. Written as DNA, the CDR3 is TGTGCCAGCAGCTTAGGGGTTAGGAGCTATGGCTACACCTTC. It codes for CASSLGVRSYGYTF.

The CDR3 here is CAWRSAQGGNSPLHF. The CDR3 bases are TGTGCCTGGAGGTCCGCCCAGGGGGGTAATTCACCCCTCCACTTT. The V and J genes are TRBV30 and TRBJ1-6, with TRBD1 matching 7 bases. V was clipped by 3 bases and J by 6 bases; unmatched bases: 8. This CDR3 comprises 15 residues. CDR1 and CDR2 from the germline V gene are GTSNPN and SVGIG (reference sequence).

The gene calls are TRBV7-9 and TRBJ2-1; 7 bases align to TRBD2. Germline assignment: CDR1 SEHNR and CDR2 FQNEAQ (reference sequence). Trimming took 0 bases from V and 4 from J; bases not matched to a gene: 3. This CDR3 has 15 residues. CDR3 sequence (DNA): TGTGCCAGCAGCTTAGCTAGCGGGCTATACAATGAGCAGTTCTTC. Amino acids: CASSLASGLYNEQFF.

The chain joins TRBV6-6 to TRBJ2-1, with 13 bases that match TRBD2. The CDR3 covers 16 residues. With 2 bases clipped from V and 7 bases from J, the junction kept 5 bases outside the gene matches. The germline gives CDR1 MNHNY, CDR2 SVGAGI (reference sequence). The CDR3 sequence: CASSYALAGGRNEQFF. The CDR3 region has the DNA TGTGCCAGCAGTTACGCACTAGCGGGAGGGAGAAATGAGCAGTTCTTC.

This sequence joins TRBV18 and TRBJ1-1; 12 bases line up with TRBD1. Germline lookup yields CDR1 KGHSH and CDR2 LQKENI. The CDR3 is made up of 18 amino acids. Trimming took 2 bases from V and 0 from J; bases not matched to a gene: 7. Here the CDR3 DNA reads TGTGCCAGCTCACCATTCCGGGACAGGGGGCGCATGAACACTGAAGCTTTCTTT. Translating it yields CASSPFRDRGRMNTEAFF.

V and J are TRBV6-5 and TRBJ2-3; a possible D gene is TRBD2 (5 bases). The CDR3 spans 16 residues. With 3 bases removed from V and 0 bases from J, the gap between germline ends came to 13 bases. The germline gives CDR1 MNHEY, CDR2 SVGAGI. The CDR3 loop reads CASSYSAGFSTDTQYF. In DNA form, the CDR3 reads TGTGCCAGCAGTTATAGTGCGGGCTTTAGCACAGATACGCAGTATTTT.

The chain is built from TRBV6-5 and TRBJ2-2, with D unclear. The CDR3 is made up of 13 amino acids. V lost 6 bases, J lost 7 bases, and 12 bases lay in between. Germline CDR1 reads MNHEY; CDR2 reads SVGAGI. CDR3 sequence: CASSVNSVGELFF. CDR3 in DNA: TGTGCCAGCAGCGTAAACTCGGTCGGGGAGCTGTTTTTT.

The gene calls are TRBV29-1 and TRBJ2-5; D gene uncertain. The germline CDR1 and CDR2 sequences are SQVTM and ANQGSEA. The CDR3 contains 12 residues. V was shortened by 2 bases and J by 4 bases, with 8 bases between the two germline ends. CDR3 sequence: CSVELSGETQYF. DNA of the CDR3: TGCAGCGTTGAACTCTCGGGAGAGACCCAGTACTTC. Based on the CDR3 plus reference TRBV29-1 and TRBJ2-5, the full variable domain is SAVISQKPSRDICQRGTSLTIQCQVDSQVTMMFWYRQQPGQSLTLIATANQGSEATYESGFVIDKFPISRPNLTFSTLTVSNMSPEDSSIYLCSVELSGETQYFGPGTRLLVL.

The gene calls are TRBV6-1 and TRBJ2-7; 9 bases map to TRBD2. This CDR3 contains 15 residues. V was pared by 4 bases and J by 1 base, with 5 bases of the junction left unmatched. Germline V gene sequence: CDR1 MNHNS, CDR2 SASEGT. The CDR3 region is CASSGIAGESYEQYF. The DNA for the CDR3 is TGTGCCAGCAGTGGTATAGCGGGAGAATCCTACGAGCAGTACTTC.

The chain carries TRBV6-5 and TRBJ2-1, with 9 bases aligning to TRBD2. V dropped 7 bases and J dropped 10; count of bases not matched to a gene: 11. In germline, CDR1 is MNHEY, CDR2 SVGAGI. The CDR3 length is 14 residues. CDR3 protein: CASTYASGIGEQFF. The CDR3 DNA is TGTGCCAGCACTTATGCTAGCGGGATTGGGGAGCAGTTCTTC.

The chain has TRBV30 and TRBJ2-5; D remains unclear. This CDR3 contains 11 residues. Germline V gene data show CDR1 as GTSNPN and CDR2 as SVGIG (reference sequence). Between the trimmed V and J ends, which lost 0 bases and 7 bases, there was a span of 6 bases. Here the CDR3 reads CAWSVGATQYF. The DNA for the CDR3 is TGTGCCTGGAGTGTTGGAGCGACCCAGTACTTC.

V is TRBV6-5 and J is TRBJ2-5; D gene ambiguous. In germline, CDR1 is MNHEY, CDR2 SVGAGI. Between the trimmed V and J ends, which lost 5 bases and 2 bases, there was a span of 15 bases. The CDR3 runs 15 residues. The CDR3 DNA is TGTGCCAGCAGTACCGGCTTTGAGGAACAAGAGACCCAGTACTTC. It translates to CASSTGFEEQETQYF.

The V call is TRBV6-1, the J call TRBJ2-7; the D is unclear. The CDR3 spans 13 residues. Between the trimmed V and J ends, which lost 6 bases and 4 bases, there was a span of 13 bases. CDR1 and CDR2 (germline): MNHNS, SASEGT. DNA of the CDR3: TGTGCCAGCAGCCCCCCGAGTACTTACGAGCAGTACTTC. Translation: CASSPPSTYEQYF.

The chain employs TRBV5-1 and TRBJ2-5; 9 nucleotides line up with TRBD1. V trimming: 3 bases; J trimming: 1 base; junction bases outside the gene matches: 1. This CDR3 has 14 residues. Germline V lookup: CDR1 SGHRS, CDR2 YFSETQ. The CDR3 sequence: CASSWGQGQETQYF. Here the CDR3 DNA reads TGCGCCAGCAGCTGGGGACAGGGCCAAGAGACCCAGTACTTC.

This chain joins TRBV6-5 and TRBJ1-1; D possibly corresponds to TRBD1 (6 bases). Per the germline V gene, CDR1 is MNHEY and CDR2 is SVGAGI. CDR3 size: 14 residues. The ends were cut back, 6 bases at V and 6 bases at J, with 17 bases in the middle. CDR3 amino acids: CASSPPGGPAEAFF. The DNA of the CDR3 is TGTGCCAGCAGCCCACCCGGGGGGCCTGCTGAAGCTTTCTTT.

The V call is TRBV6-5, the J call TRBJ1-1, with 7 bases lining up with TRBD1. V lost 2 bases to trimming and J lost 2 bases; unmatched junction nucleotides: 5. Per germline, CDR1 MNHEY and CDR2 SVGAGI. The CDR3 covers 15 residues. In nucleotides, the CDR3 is TGTGCCAGCAGTTACGCGGTAGGGGGCAACACTGAAGCTTTCTTT. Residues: CASSYAVGGNTEAFF.

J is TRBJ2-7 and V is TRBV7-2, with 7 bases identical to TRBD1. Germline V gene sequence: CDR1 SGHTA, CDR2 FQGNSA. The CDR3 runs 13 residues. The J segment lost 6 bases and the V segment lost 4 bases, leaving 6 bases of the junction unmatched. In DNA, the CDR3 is TGTGCCAGCAGCTCCACAGGGGTAAGCGAGCAGTACTTC. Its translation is CASSSTGVSEQYF.

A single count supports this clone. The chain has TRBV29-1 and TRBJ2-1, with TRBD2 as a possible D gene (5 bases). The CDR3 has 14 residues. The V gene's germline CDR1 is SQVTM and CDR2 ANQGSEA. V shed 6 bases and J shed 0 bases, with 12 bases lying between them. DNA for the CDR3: TGCAGCGTCGGGGAGCGCCTCTCCTACAATGAGCAGTTCTTC. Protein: CSVGERLSYNEQFF.

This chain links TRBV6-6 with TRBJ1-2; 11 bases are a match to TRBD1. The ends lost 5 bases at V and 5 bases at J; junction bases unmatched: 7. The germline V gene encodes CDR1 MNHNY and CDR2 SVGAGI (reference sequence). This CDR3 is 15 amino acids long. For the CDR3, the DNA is TGTGCCAGCAGTCCCCCGGACAGGGGGCTTTATGGCTACACCTTC. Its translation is CASSPPDRGLYGYTF.